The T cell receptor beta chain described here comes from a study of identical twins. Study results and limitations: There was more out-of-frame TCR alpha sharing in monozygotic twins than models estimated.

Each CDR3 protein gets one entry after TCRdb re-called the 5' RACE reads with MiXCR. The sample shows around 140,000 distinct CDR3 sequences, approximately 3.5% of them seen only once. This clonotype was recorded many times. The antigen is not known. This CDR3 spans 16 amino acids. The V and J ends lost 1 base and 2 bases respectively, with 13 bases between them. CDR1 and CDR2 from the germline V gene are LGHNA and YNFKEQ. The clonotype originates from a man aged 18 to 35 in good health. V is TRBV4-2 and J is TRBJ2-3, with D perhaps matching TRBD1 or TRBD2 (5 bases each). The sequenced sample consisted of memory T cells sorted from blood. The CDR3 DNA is TGTGCCAGCAGCCAAGCCGGGACCTTCTTCACAGATACGCAGTATTTT. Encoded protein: CASSQAGTFFTDTQYF.